This T cell receptor (beta chain) was retrieved from a study of regulatory T cells in long-lasting Graves disease (dated by TCRdb to about 2021). About the investigation overall: Persistent Graves' disease was defined as antithyroid drug treatment for over 5 years with persistently positive TSH receptor autoantibodies. Patients with persistent Graves' disease were compared with patients with newly diagnosed Graves' disease using TCR sequencing and RNA sequencing of peripheral blood. The study was conducted in China and was registered as a clinical trial. A total of roughly 35 samples underwent TCR sequencing: some 13 from persistent and about 20 from newly diagnosed Graves' disease patients. On average, persistent Graves' disease patients in the clinical cohort had been on antithyroid drugs for approximately 10 years. What the authors observed across the whole study: Lower TCR Shannon entropy and fewer highly expanded clones were observed in persistent Graves' disease patients than in newly diagnosed patients, which suggested clonal expansion. The small sample size was acknowledged by the authors as a limitation that may reduce accuracy. Patients with persistent disease shared more public clonotypes (fewer than 3,000) than newly diagnosed patients did (nearly 1,000). Sequencing and analysis were limited to the TCR beta chain. TRBV28, TRBJ1-2 and TRBJ2-5 were preferentially used in persistent disease, while TRBV20-1 and TRBJ2-1 were favored in newly diagnosed disease. Peripheral blood alone was examined, since thyroid tissue, which constituted the primary lesion, could not be accessed.

The method behind the library was multiplex PCR. TCRdb lists the instrument as Illumina HiSeq 4000. iRepertoire HTBI primers and Arm-PCR amplification of CDR3 regions were used to construct TCR beta libraries. Gel purification was performed on PCR products prior to sequencing. The study's own analysis went as follows. A total of under 80 TRBV and approximately 15 TRBJ segments were identified across samples and were used for gene usage analysis of CDR3 amino acid clonotypes. Filtered high-quality paired reads were merged into contigs using COPE and FqMerger. BLAST was used to align contigs to IMGT TRBV, TRBD and TRBJ reference genes, and CDR3 was defined according to IMGT. Clonotypes above 0.1% frequency were classified as highly expanded clones. Shannon entropy was used to measure repertoire diversity, and the Gini coefficient was used to measure V-J evenness. Clonotypes shared by more than one individual were considered public. Using fastp trimming at Q25 and MiXCR clonotype assembly, TCRdb reanalyzed the public sequencing data and kept in-frame beta chains. CDR3 protein duplicates are merged, each entry listing the most common genes and DNA. These V and J calls originate from TCRdb's pipeline instead of the authors' own analysis. The table for this sample lists approximately 690,000 distinct CDR3 sequences; roughly 30% of them were counted only once. The top ten clones comprise roughly 41% of the sample.

The CDR3 starts with the cysteine, ends with the phenylalanine, and has 16 residues. CDR3 DNA is the only sequence kept; it has 48 bases, read in frame from the first base. Trimming removed 1 base from V and 6 bases from J, leaving 17 bases between the germline ends. A word on this clonotype: The specificity of this receptor is unknown. Per-base qualities were not stored, and no clone one base away is much larger.

Taken with the paper, the label for time point translates to: persistent/refractory GD, antithyroid drugs over 5 years with positive TRAb. RNA was extracted from PBMCs in TRIzol for both TCR sequencing and RNA sequencing. The diagnosis of Graves' disease was made according to American Thyroid Association guidelines. Recruitment of patients was carried out at an endocrinology department in Xi'an, China. Each patient gave roughly 10 milliliters of peripheral blood, collected in an EDTA anticoagulant tube. PBMCs were isolated by Ficoll Paque Plus density gradient separation without further T cell sorting. An Agilent 2100 Bioanalyzer and agarose gel were used to check RNA quality, and a NanoDrop 2000 was used to measure RNA concentration.

The TCR sequence derives from a female donor with Graves disease. The chain joins TRBV12-3 or TRBV12-4 to TRBJ2-3, with a tentative D call of TRBD1 or TRBD2, each matching 5 bases. The sample in question was peripheral blood mononuclear cells (PBMCs), obtained when the disease was refractory, from a patient treated with antithyroid drugs. The DNA reads TGTGCCAGCAGTTTAGGAGGGGCAAGCACAATGGATACGCAGTATTTT. It is translated as CASSLGGASTMDTQYF.